This entry lists 3 T cell receptor beta chains sequenced from one sample in a study of T cell repertoires in cytomegalovirus infection. TCRdb reprocessed the reads with MiXCR, giving one entry per CDR3 protein. The profile shows about 830,000 distinct CDR3 sequences, less than 35% of them singletons. For these TCRs, the target antigens are not known. Sequencing used cultured CD8+ T cells from PBMCs, obtained from culture after CMV antigen stimulation. Receptors originate from a human donor in good health (CMV status not recorded). Some clones in this sample may be carry-over from other donors' samples.

This rearrangement joins TRBV7-6 to TRBJ2-6; 9 bases map to TRBD2. V dropped 7 bases and J dropped 1; count of bases not matched to a gene: 23. Per germline, CDR1 SGHVS and CDR2 FNYEAQ. The CDR3 totals 22 residues. The CDR3 is CASTQRPLAGADPRSGANVLTF. The DNA of the CDR3 is TGTGCCAGCACCCAACGGCCCTTAGCGGGGGCCGATCCACGTTCTGGGGCCAACGTCCTGACTTTC.

This sequence joins TRBV9 and TRBJ2-1; 8 bases line up with TRBD2. In germline, CDR1 is SGDLS, CDR2 YYNGEE. The V segment lost 0 bases and the J segment 3 bases; nucleotides outside the gene matches: 11. The CDR3 is made up of 18 amino acids. CDR3: CASSVVGTSITSYNEQFF. CDR3 nucleotide sequence: TGTGCCAGCAGCGTAGTCGGGACTAGTATAACGAGCTACAATGAGCAGTTCTTC.

The rearrangement uses TRBV5-4 and TRBJ1-2, with TRBD1 matching 10 bases. The CDR3 sequence is 14 residues long. V was pared by 1 base and J by 8 bases, with 5 bases of the junction left unmatched. CDR1 is SGHNT and CDR2 is YYREEE in the germline V gene (reference sequence). The CDR3 DNA reads as TGTGCCAGCAGCTTGAGGGACAGGGGTGTCGGCTACACCTTC. Amino acid sequence: CASSLRDRGVGYTF. Full variable domain (outside the CDR3, taken from reference TRBV5-4 and TRBJ1-2): ETGVTQSPTHLIKTRGQQVTLRCSSQSGHNTVSWYQQALGQGPQFIFQYYREEENGRGNFPPRFSGLQFPNYSSELNVNALELDDSALYLCASSLRDRGVGYTFGSGTRLTVV.